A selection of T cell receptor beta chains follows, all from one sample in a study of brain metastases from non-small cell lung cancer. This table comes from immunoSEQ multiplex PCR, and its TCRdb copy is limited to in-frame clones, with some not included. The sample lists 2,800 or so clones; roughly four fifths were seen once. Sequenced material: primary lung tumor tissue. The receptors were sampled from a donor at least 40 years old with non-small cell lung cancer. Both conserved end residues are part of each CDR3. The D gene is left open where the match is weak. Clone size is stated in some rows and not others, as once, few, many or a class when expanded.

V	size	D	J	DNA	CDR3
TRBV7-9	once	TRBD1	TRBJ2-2	TGTGCCAGCAGCTTCCTGACAGGGGCCGGGGAGCTGTTTTTT	CASSFLTGAGELFF
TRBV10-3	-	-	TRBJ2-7	TGTGCCATCAGTGACGGGCGTGGCTACGAGCAGTATTTC	CAISDGRGYEQYF
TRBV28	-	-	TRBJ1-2	TGTGCCTTGCTACCCGGGGGGCGAAATTATGGCTACACCTTC	CALLPGGRNYGYTF
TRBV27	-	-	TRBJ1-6	TGTGCCAGCAGTTTCTATGGGACGGTAGATTCACCCCTCCACTTT	CASSFYGTVDSPLHF
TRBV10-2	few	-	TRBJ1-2	TGCGCCAGCAGTGACACTAACTATGGCTACACCTTC	CASSDTNYGYTF
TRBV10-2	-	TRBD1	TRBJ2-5	TGCGCCAGCAGTCAGGGGGCCCGGGAGACCCAGTACTTC	CASSQGARETQYF
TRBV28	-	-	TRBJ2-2	TGTGCCAGCAGTTTGGGGGAGTGGGGCACCGGGGAGCTGTTTTTT	CASSLGEWGTGELFF
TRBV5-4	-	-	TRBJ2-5	TGTGCCAGCAGCTTGGTTGGGGAGACCCAGTACTTC	CASSLVGETQYF
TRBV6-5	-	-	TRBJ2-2	TGTGCTAGCTTTTACACCGGGGAGCTGTTTTTT	CASFYTGELFF
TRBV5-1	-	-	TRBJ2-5	TGCGCCAGCAGCTTGCAAGCGAGTCAAGAGACCCAGTACTTC	CASSLQASQETQYF
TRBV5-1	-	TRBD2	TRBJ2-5	TGCGCCAGCAGCCTGGGACTAGCGGGGGCTGGGGAGACCCAGTACTTC	CASSLGLAGAGETQYF
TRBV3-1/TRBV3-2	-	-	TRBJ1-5	TGTGCCAGCAGCCAAGGTCACAGCTATAGCAATCAGCCCCAGCATTTT	CASSQGHSYSNQPQHF
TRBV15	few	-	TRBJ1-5	TGTGCCACCAGCACAGTACCGGGCCACAATCAGCCCCAGCATTTT	CATSTVPGHNQPQHF
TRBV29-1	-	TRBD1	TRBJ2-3	TGCAACGTTGAGACAGGGGGCCAGGGGGATACGCAGTATTTT	CNVETGGQGDTQYF
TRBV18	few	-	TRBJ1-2	TGTGCCAGCTCACCCCGGAGAAATCTCCGGGAGGAGGGCTACACCTTC	CASSPRRNLREEGYTF
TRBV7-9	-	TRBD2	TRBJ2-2	TGTGCCAGCAGCTCCGGCCTTAGCGGGGGGGCCCCCGGGGAGCTGTTTTTT	CASSSGLSGGAPGELFF
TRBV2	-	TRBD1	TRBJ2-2	TGTGCCAGCAGACCGCGGACAGGCCTCACCGGGGAGCTGTTTTTT	CASRPRTGLTGELFF
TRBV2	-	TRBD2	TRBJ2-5	TGTGCCAGCAGTCCTAGCGGGGCCCTCCGGGAGACCCAGTACTTC	CASSPSGALRETQYF
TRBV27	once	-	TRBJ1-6	TGTGTCAGCAGTTCCCGGACCACAAATTCACCCCTCCACTTT	CVSSSRTTNSPLHF
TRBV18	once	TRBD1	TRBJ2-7	TGTGCCAGCTCACCCGGGACAGGATCCTACGAGCAGTACTTC	CASSPGTGSYEQYF
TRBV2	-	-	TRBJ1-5	TGTGCCAACAGTGGGGAGGGAAATCAGCCCCAGCATTTT	CANSGEGNQPQHF
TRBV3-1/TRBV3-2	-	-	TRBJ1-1	TGTGCCAGCATTAAGTTCGGTAGGGGCGGTACTGAAGCTTTCTTT	CASIKFGRGGTEAFF
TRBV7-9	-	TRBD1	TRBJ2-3	TGTGCCAGCAGCTTATACGGACAGGGGACAGATACGCAGTATTTT	CASSLYGQGTDTQYF
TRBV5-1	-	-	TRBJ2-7	TGCGCCAGCAGCTCCGCCGGGACCGCTGAGGGCGAGCAGTACTTC	CASSSAGTAEGEQYF
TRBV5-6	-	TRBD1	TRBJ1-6	TGTGCCAGCAGCTCCCGGTGGACAGGGGGTTCACCCCTCCACTTT	CASSSRWTGGSPLHF
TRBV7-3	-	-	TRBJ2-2	TGTGCCAGCAGCGTGCAGGGTACCGGGGAGCTGTTTTTT	CASSVQGTGELFF
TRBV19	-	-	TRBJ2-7	TGTGCCAGTAGTATGGAAGGGAGTAAGTCCTACGAGCAGTACTTC	CASSMEGSKSYEQYF
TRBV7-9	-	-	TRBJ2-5	TGTGCCAGCAGCGAGACGACAGATGGGGAGACCCAGTACTTC	CASSETTDGETQYF
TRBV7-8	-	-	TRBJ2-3	TGTGCCAGCAGCTCAGGACTTTTAGATACGCAGTATTTT	CASSSGLLDTQYF
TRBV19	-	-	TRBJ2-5	TGTGCCAGTAGTCTACAGGGGAGGCAAGAGACCCAGTACTTC	CASSLQGRQETQYF
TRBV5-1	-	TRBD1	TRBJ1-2	TGCGCCAGCAGCTTTGGGGGACAGGCACACTATGGCTACACCTTC	CASSFGGQAHYGYTF
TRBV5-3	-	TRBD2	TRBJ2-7	TGTGCCAGAAGCTTGACTAGCGGGGGTTTTTCCTATGAGCAGTATTTC	CARSLTSGGFSYEQYF
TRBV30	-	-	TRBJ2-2	TGTGCCTTGAAAATGTGGTCGAACACCGGGGAGCTGTTTTTT	CALKMWSNTGELFF
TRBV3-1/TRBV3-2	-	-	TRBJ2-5	TGTGCCAGCAGCCAAGGAGAGACCCAGTACTTC	CASSQGETQYF
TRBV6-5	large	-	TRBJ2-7	TGTGCCAGCAGCAGCGACGGTTACGAGCAGTACTTC	CASSSDGYEQYF
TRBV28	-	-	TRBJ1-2	TGTGCCAGCACACTTAGCACACAGGGTCGGTCCTATGGCTACACCTTC	CASTLSTQGRSYGYTF
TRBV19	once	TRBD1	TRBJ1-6	TGTGCCAGTAGCACGACAGGGTCCAATTTACCCCTCCACTTT	CASSTTGSNLPLHF
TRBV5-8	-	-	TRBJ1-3	TGTGCCAGCAGCTCAGGGTCCGGAAACACCATATATTTT	CASSSGSGNTIYF
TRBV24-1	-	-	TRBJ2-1	TGTGCCACCAGTGATAGGGATGAGCAGTTCTTC	CATSDRDEQFF